The rows below give T cell receptor beta chains drawn from one sample of a study of cytomegalovirus exposure and HLA in healthy donors. Assay used: immunoSEQ multiplex PCR; TCRdb lists only in-frame clones, some missing. The profile shows around 52,000 clones, 88% of them singletons. The specimen was PBMCs. The receptors derive from a young woman in good health and CMV-seronegative. The conserved cysteine and the conserved F or W are not part of the CDR3 here. The order of the fields is V gene, D gene, CDR3 protein. The D gene is left open where the match is weak.

V gene: TRBV27
D gene: TRBD1
CDR3 protein: ASSLWGQEVYGYT

V gene: TRBV9
D gene: TRBD2
CDR3 protein: ASSTGTSGSTDEQY

V gene: TRBV28
D gene: TRBD1
CDR3 protein: ASSLNTGGFYEQY

V gene: TRBV2
D gene: NA
CDR3 protein: ASRQTGNSNQPQH

V gene: TRBV19
D gene: NA
CDR3 protein: ASSIDSRPGMNTEAF

V gene: TRBV11-2
D gene: NA
CDR3 protein: ASSPTLGDTGELF

V gene: TRBV6-5
D gene: NA
CDR3 protein: ASSSGVEQPQH

V gene: TRBV15
D gene: NA
CDR3 protein: ATSRDLGTATNEKLF

V gene: TRBV6-4
D gene: NA
CDR3 protein: ASSLEGGTDTQY

V gene: TRBV27
D gene: NA
CDR3 protein: ASRKQGMNTEAF

V gene: TRBV27
D gene: TRBD2
CDR3 protein: ASTGTSAYNEQF

V gene: TRBV19
D gene: NA
CDR3 protein: ASSISGWGRPNQPQH

V gene: TRBV7-2
D gene: NA
CDR3 protein: ASHRAGGNTIY

V gene: TRBV29-1
D gene: NA
CDR3 protein: SVGENSAQF